Below, 13 T cell receptor beta chains from the same sample are listed, as sequenced in a study of T cells in Graves' hyperthyroidism and ophthalmopathy. It was RNA transcripts that yielded the amplified TCR beta CDR3 regions. TCR CDR3 regions were first amplified by RT-PCR with HTBI primers. Via MiXCR, TCRdb re-called the multiplex PCR reads, giving one row per CDR3 protein. The sample records about 350,000 distinct CDR3 sequences, about a sixth being singletons. The sequenced sample consisted of blood. Source of these receptors: a woman younger than 45 with Graves' hyperthyroidism that later progressed to Graves' ophthalmopathy.

This sequence joins TRBV10-3 and TRBJ2-5; a possible D gene is TRBD2 (5 bases). The CDR3 spans 16 residues. The V end was cut by 2 bases, the J end by 1 base, with 14 bases between. Germline V gene data show CDR1 as ENHRY and CDR2 as SYGVKD. CDR3 DNA: TGTGCCATCAGTGAGACCTCCCGAGGGCCCCAAGAGACCCAGTACTTC. Its translation: CAISETSRGPQETQYF.

This clonotype was recorded at least ten times. The genes are TRBV10-3 and TRBJ1-1; D unresolved. This CDR3 comprises 16 residues. V lost 3 bases to trimming and J lost 2 bases, with 16 bases between them. The germline gives CDR1 ENHRY, CDR2 SYGVKD. CDR3 sequence: CAISDTPDGGNTEAFF. In DNA form, the CDR3 reads TGTGCCATCAGTGATACCCCCGATGGAGGTAACACTGAAGCTTTCTTT.

This clonotype has a handful of counts. Given a much more abundant clone one base away, this may be a read error. The chain employs TRBV27 and TRBJ1-2, with D possibly matching TRBD1 (5 bases). Deletions cut 0 bases from V and 7 bases from J, with 18 bases between. This CDR3 spans 16 amino acids. CDR1 and CDR2 from the germline V gene are MNHEY and SMNVEV (reference sequence). CDR3 DNA sequence: TGTGCCAGCAGTTTATCGAGGGGCAGGGCCTCCCGTGGCTACACCTTC. This sequence encodes CASSLSRGRASRGYTF.

This clonotype was seen repeatedly, ten times or more. The chain uses TRBV5-1 and TRBJ2-3; D is perhaps TRBD1 (6 bases). Germline assignment: CDR1 SGHRS and CDR2 YFSETQ. The CDR3 length is 16 residues. Trimming took off 4 bases at V and 0 bases at J, with 15 bases between the two ends. CDR3 in DNA: TGCGCCAGCAGCCGTACTACAGGGTCGAGCACAGATACGCAGTATTTT. Encoded protein: CASSRTTGSSTDTQYF.

Ten or more counts support this clonotype. The chain links TRBV7-9 to TRBJ2-7, with 10 bases identical to TRBD1. From germline, CDR1 is SEHNR and CDR2 FQNEAQ (reference sequence). This CDR3 has 16 residues. The V gene end was trimmed by 1 base and the J gene end by 4 bases; junction bases not matched to a gene: 7. The CDR3 DNA sequence: TGTGCCAGCAGCTTAGGGGGTCGGACAGGGGGTTACGAGCAGTACTTC. Encoded protein: CASSLGGRTGGYEQYF.

This rearrangement joins TRBV29-1 to TRBJ1-2; D is unclear. This CDR3 comprises 10 residues. V was cut by 6 bases and J by 3 bases, with 5 bases left in between. Germline-derived CDR1 and CDR2 are SQVTM and ANQGSEA. In DNA, the CDR3 is TGCAGCGTGATAGACTATGGCTACACCTTC. Translated: CSVIDYGYTF.

This clonotype was detected many times. The V and J genes are TRBV10-1 and TRBJ2-2, with a tentative D call TRBD1 (6 bases). V was trimmed by 8 bases and J by 4 bases, leaving 14 bases between them. CDR3 size: 14 residues. CDR1 WNHNN and CDR2 SYGVQD come from the germline V gene (reference sequence). This CDR3 is CASQQGPTTGELFF. The CDR3 DNA sequence: TGCGCCAGCCAACAGGGACCAACCACCGGGGAGCTGTTTTTT.

The chain carries TRBV2 and TRBJ2-3; D may be TRBD2 (6 bases). From germline, CDR1 is SNHLY and CDR2 FYNNEI. V was pared by 6 bases and J by 2 bases, with 12 bases between. The CDR3 has 14 residues. DNA for the CDR3: TGTGCCAGCAGGTCGAGGGAGGACACAGATACGCAGTATTTT. Residues: CASRSREDTDTQYF.

Many counts were recorded for this clonotype. The chain is built from TRBV2 and TRBJ1-2; D is uncertain. CDR1 is SNHLY and CDR2 is FYNNEI in the germline V gene. This CDR3 region has 14 residues. Trimming pared 6 bases from V and 4 bases from J, leaving 15 bases between. Written as DNA, the CDR3 is TGTGCCAGCAGCCGAAAAGGGTCGGGCTATGGCTACACCTTC. Protein: CASSRKGSGYGYTF.

CDR3 amino acids: CASSSRQRNYNEQFF. CDR3 in DNA: TGTGCCAGCAGCTCCCGCCAGCGGAACTACAATGAGCAGTTCTTC. This chain connects TRBV5-6 to TRBJ2-1; weak D call: TRBD2 (5 bases). Germline CDR1 is SGHDT and CDR2 is YYEEEE. V lost 3 bases and J 3 bases, leaving 13 bases between the germline ends. The CDR3 sequence is 15 residues long.

This clonotype was seen repeatedly, ten times or more. This chain's CDR3 is CASEQGDTEAFF. The CDR3 nucleotides are TGTGCCAGCGAACAGGGTGACACTGAAGCTTTCTTT. The V and J genes are TRBV2 and TRBJ1-1; possible D gene TRBD1, 6 bases. The length of the CDR3 is 12 residues. CDR1 SNHLY and CDR2 FYNNEI come from the germline V gene. V was cut by 8 bases and J by 3 bases, with 10 bases left in between.

This clonotype has just a few counts. The chain joins TRBV7-8 to TRBJ2-1, with 7 nucleotides matching TRBD1. The CDR3 covers 16 residues. Trimming removed 5 bases from V and 6 bases from J; junction bases left unmatched: 13. In germline, CDR1 is SGHVS, CDR2 FQNEAQ. The CDR3 region has the DNA TGTGCCAGCAGCGGAAGAACAGGGGAGAGAAGCAATGAGCAGTTCTTC. It encodes CASSGRTGERSNEQFF.

The table lists this clonotype with many counts. The CDR3 DNA follows: TGTGCCAGCAGCTTAGGCATGGGACTAGCCGCCAATGAGCAGTTCTTC. This codes for CASSLGMGLAANEQFF. The gene calls are TRBV11-2 and TRBJ2-1, with TRBD2 matching 9 bases. J was trimmed by 6 bases and V by 1 base; bases with no gene match: 7. CDR1 is SGHAT, CDR2 FQNNGV, per germline. This CDR3 contains 16 residues. The complete variable domain, with remaining parts taken from reference TRBV11-2 and TRBJ2-1, reads EAGVAQSPRYKIIEKRQSVAFWCNPISGHATLYWYQQILGQGPKLLIQFQNNGVVDDSQLPKDRFSAERLKGVDSTLKIQPAKLEDSAVYLCASSLGMGLAANEQFFGPGTRLTVL.